This T cell receptor (beta chain) was identified in a study of cytomegalovirus exposure and HLA in healthy donors. Study conclusions and caveats: Researchers reported in a later analysis that a missense DCLRE1C variant was tied to TCR beta V- and J-gene trimming. Researchers reported that three CMV-associated chains were confirmed in vitro as CMV antigen-specific.

For this clone: Its antigen is as yet unknown.

The study ran its PCR with 60 Vbeta and 13 Jbeta primers. Sequencing used immunoSEQ multiplex PCR; TCRdb keeps in-frame clones, though not all of them. Of around 200,000 clones in the sample, about 80% were seen once. The sequencing sample was made of PBMCs. The TCR was taken from a woman in her twenties or thirties in good health and CMV-seropositive.

CDR3: CASSVELAGNNEQFF. The CDR3 DNA reads TGTGCCAGCAGCGTAGAGTTAGCGGGAAACAATGAGCAGTTCTTC. The V call is TRBV9, the J call TRBJ2-1; 8 bases are a match to TRBD2. Looked up from germline, CDR1 is SGDLS and CDR2 is YYNGEE. The CDR3 extends over 15 amino acids. Trimming took 0 bases from V and 5 from J; bases not matched to a gene: 4.